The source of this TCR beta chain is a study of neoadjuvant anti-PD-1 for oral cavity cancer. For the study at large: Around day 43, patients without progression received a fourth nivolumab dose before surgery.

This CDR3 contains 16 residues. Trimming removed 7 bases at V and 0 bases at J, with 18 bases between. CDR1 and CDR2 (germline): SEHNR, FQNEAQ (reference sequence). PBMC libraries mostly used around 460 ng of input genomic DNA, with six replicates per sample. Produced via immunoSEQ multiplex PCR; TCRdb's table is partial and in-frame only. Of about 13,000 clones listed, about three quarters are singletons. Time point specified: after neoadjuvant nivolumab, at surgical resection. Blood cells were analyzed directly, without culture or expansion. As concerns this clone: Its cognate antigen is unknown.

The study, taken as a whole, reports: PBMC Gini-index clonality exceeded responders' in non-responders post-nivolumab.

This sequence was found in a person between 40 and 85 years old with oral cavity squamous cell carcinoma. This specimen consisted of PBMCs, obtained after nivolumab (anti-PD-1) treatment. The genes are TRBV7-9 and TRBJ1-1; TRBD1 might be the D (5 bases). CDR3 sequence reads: CASIPRRGILNTEAFF. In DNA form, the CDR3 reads TGTGCCAGCATCCCACGGCGGGGGATCCTGAACACTGAAGCTTTCTTT.